The text below deals with one TCR beta chain. Its antigen is still unknown. Documented time point: persistent/refractory GD, antithyroid drugs over 5 years with positive TRAb. From RNA extracted from PBMCs, the TCR library was made. Doctors identified Graves' disease using the American Thyroid Association guidelines. The sample comes from a study of regulatory T cells in long-lasting Graves disease. Findings and caveats of the study: Patients with persistent Graves' had lower TCR diversity than newly diagnosed patients. Thyroid tissue was not studied; only peripheral blood was.

Both iRepertoire HTBI primers and Arm-PCR of CDR3 regions were used to build the TCR beta libraries. One entry per CDR3 protein results from TCRdb running MiXCR on the multiplex PCR reads. The sample consists of roughly 490,000 distinct CDR3 sequences, roughly 23% of them appearing once. The CDR3 is 16 residues long. The V gene's germline CDR1 is SNHLY and CDR2 FYNNEI. Trimming pared 5 bases from V and 4 bases from J, leaving 15 bases between. This sample comprised peripheral blood mononuclear cells (PBMCs), obtained when the disease was refractory, from a patient treated with antithyroid drugs. The gene calls are TRBV2 and TRBJ1-6; TRBD1 might be the D (6 bases). The TCR was taken from a female donor with Graves disease. This CDR3 is CASSYLDSAYNSPLHF. As DNA, the CDR3 is TGTGCCAGCAGTTACCTGGACAGCGCGTATAATTCACCCCTCCACTTT. The whole variable domain, filled in from reference TRBV2 and TRBJ1-6, reads EPEVTQTPSHQVTQMGQEVILRCVPISNHLYFYWYRQILGQKVEFLVSFYNNEISEKSEIFDDQFSVERPDGSNFTLKIRSTKLEDSAMYFCASSYLDSAYNSPLHFGNGTRLTVT.